The present entry profiles one T cell receptor (beta chain) with its context. These data originate in a study of blood T cell repertoires in COVID-19. Authors' processing steps: Estimates of nucleated cell counts were drawn from the amplification of reference gene primers. Clones were read by immunoSEQ multiplex PCR, and TCRdb kept only the in-frame ones, dropping some. V and J calls plus clone size are reproduced from that table; the DNA served to infer D and trimming. The sample has some 180,000 clones, around 80% seen once. After removal of 4 bases from V and 0 bases from J, the junction contained 9 bases not matched to a gene. CDR3 length equals 17 residues. Germline V lookup: CDR1 SGHTA, CDR2 FQGTGA.

The chain has TRBV7-3 and TRBJ2-4; 7 bases align to TRBD2. The sequenced material came from peripheral blood. The TCR sequence derives from a woman older than 75 with active or convalescent COVID-19. CDR3 sequence: CASSSVGGREAKNIQYF. The CDR3, as DNA: TGTGCCAGCAGCTCGGTGGGAGGGAGGGAAGCCAAAAACATTCAGTACTTC.